The 28 T cell receptor beta chains below were found in one sample sequenced in a study of vaccination effects on CD4 cells after COVID-19. No antigen has been assigned to these receptors. Researchers isolated CD4+ T cells once approximately ten days of culture had elapsed. Data came from immunoSEQ multiplex PCR; TCRdb stores just in-frame clones and leaves some out. The sample contains around 46,000 clones, 50% to 70% of which appear only once. Specimen: CD4+ T cells from PBMCs cultured without peptide, collected before COVID-19 vaccination. The receptors shown here come from a human donor who received a COVID-19 vaccine.

This clone was recorded a few times. This CDR3 reads CASSDVGSTDTQYF. Here the CDR3 DNA reads TGTGCCAGCAGTGACGTGGGTAGCACAGATACGCAGTATTTT. V gene TRBV25-1 combines with J gene TRBJ2-3; D is unresolved. The CDR3 covers 14 residues. Germline V lookup: CDR1 MGHDK, CDR2 SYGVNS. With 3 bases removed from V and 0 bases from J, the gap between germline ends came to 7 bases.

The genes are TRBV7-2 and TRBJ2-5; the D gene is possibly TRBD1 (5 bases). CDR1 is SGHTA and CDR2 is FQGNSA in the germline V gene. V was pared by 0 bases and J by 6 bases, with 20 bases between. The CDR3 is 17 amino acids. The CDR3 region is CASSLAPKGLGVKTQYF. CDR3 coding DNA: TGTGCCAGCAGCTTAGCGCCTAAAGGGCTAGGGGTAAAGACCCAGTACTTC.

This clone was recorded once. For the CDR3, the DNA is TGTGCCAGTAGTACTGGCCTTACGGTGAAGGGATACAATGAGCAGTTCTTC. Translating gives CASSTGLTVKGYNEQFF. The J gene is TRBJ2-1, the V gene TRBV19; no reliable D call. V shed 4 bases and J shed 4 bases, with 20 bases lying between them. Germline V gives CDR1 LNHDA, CDR2 SQIVND (reference sequence). The CDR3 extends over 17 amino acids.

The chain joins TRBV5-4 to TRBJ2-6; D possibly corresponds to TRBD1 (5 bases). The CDR3 extends over 14 amino acids. Looked up from germline, CDR1 is SGHNT and CDR2 is YYREEE (reference sequence). V was trimmed by 5 bases and J by 3 bases, leaving 9 bases between them. The CDR3 spells CASRPQVGANVLTF. In DNA form, the CDR3 reads TGTGCCAGCAGGCCACAGGTTGGGGCCAACGTCCTGACTTTC.

The V gene is TRBV7-6, the J gene TRBJ1-3; tentatively, D is TRBD1 (5 bases). The CDR3 sequence is 16 residues long. Germline CDR1 and CDR2: SGHVS and FNYEAQ. V was cut by 0 bases and J by 0 bases, with 9 bases left in between. CDR3 in DNA: TGTGCCAGCAGCTTAGCGGAGGGGAGCTCTGGAAACACCATATATTTT. This gives the protein CASSLAEGSSGNTIYF. The variable domain in full, completed from reference TRBV7-6 and TRBJ1-3, reads GAGVSQSPRYKVTKRGQDVALRCDPISGHVSLYWYRQALGQGPEFLTYFNYEAQQDKSGLPNDRFSAERPEGSISTLTIQRTEQRDSAMYRCASSLAEGSSGNTIYFGEGSWLTVV.

This chain connects TRBV6-6 to TRBJ1-6; D gene uncertain. The CDR3 covers 15 residues. The ends were cut back, 3 bases at V and 7 bases at J, with 13 bases in the middle. Germline CDR1 is MNHNY and CDR2 is SVGAGI (reference sequence). DNA of the CDR3: TGTGCCAGCAGTTATCGGCGGGTTGGCAATTCACCCCTCCACTTT. Translated: CASSYRRVGNSPLHF.

The V call is TRBV10-3, the J call TRBJ1-2; perhaps TRBD1 as D (5 bases). CDR3 size: 13 residues. The germline CDR1 and CDR2 sequences are ENHRY and SYGVKD. Trimming stripped 4 bases from V and 7 bases from J, with 13 bases between. The CDR3 DNA sequence: TGTGCCATCAGTGGAGGGGATACTGGTGGCTACACCTTC. Translation: CAISGGDTGGYTF.

This sequence joins TRBV7-2 and TRBJ1-1; 7 bases match TRBD1. In germline, CDR1 is SGHTA, CDR2 FQGNSA. The CDR3 is 15 residues long. V was clipped by 3 bases and J by 5 bases; unmatched bases: 9. CDR3 amino acids: CASSFDRVERTEAFF. In DNA, the CDR3 is TGTGCCAGCAGCTTCGACAGGGTGGAGCGGACTGAAGCTTTCTTT.

This clone was counted only a few times. The chain recombines TRBV7-9 with TRBJ1-1, with D possibly TRBD1 on 6 matching bases. Per the germline V gene, CDR1 is SEHNR and CDR2 is FQNEAQ (reference sequence). V was pared by 5 bases and J by 5 bases, with 12 bases between. The CDR3 loop spans 13 amino acids. The CDR3 DNA sequence: TGTGCCAGCAGCGCCCCAGGGGTAACTGAAGCTTTCTTT. It yields the protein CASSAPGVTEAFF.

The rearrangement uses TRBV19 and TRBJ2-2, with 9 positions matching TRBD2. CDR3 size: 17 residues. Trimming took 7 bases from V and 8 from J; bases not matched to a gene: 17. Germline CDR1 LNHDA, CDR2 SQIVND (reference sequence). The CDR3 protein is CASTPAGLAGNIGELFF. Here the CDR3 DNA reads TGTGCCAGTACTCCCGCGGGTCTAGCGGGGAACATTGGGGAGCTGTTTTTT.

This chain joins TRBV3-1 (or the pseudogene TRBV3-2) and TRBJ1-2, with D unresolved. The germline gives CDR1 LGHDT, CDR2 YNNKEL (reference sequence). V was pared by 2 bases and J by 5 bases, with 15 bases between. This CDR3 has 15 amino acids. The CDR3 DNA reads as TGTGCCAGCAGCCAACGGGCACAGAAATTTTATGGCTACACCTTC. Protein: CASSQRAQKFYGYTF.

This chain connects TRBV5-6 to TRBJ1-4; TRBD1 aligns across 8 bases. Germline CDR1 is SGHDT and CDR2 is YYEEEE. CDR3 length equals 14 residues. V trimming: 3 bases; J trimming: 9 bases; junction bases outside the gene matches: 7. The chain's CDR3 is CASSSVAGGQKLFF. CDR3 DNA sequence: TGTGCCAGCAGCTCAGTGGCAGGGGGCCAAAAACTGTTTTTT.

The chain joins TRBV2 to TRBJ1-5; possibly TRBD1 for D (6 bases). Germline-derived CDR1 and CDR2 are SNHLY and FYNNEI. The CDR3 has 15 residues. With 4 bases removed from V and 1 base from J, the gap between germline ends came to 11 bases. This chain's CDR3 is CASSVSQGSNQPQHF. DNA for the CDR3: TGTGCCAGCAGTGTTTCTCAGGGGAGCAATCAGCCCCAGCATTTT.

In its sample, this clone was seen a few times. The genes are TRBV20-1 and TRBJ1-6; D gene uncertain. The V end lost 3 bases, the J end lost 10 bases, and 10 bases lay between the germline ends. The CDR3 loop spans 12 amino acids. CDR1 is DFQATT, CDR2 SNEGSKA, per germline (reference sequence). This CDR3 reads CSASLFGSPLHF. CDR3 in DNA: TGCAGTGCTAGTTTATTCGGATCACCCCTCCACTTT.

The chain couples TRBV5-5 to TRBJ1-3, with unresolved D. Germline V gene data show CDR1 as SGHKS and CDR2 as YYEKEE (reference sequence). The CDR3 runs to 15 residues. Trimming pared 0 bases from V and 3 bases from J, leaving 10 bases between. CDR3 protein: CASSLGPRFGNTIYF. As DNA, the CDR3 is TGTGCCAGCAGCTTGGGTCCCAGGTTTGGAAACACCATATATTTT. Complete variable domain (other parts from reference TRBV5-5 and TRBJ1-3): DAGVTQSPTHLIKTRGQQVTLRCSPISGHKSVSWYQQVLGQGPQFIFQYYEKEERGRGNFPDRFSARQFPNYSSELNVNALLLGDSALYLCASSLGPRFGNTIYFGEGSWLTVV.

The V call is TRBV19, the J call TRBJ1-5, with 7 bases that match TRBD1. The CDR3 spans 16 residues. J gave up 0 bases and V 3 bases, and 5 bases lay outside the gene matches. The germline V gene has CDR1 LNHDA and CDR2 SQIVND (reference sequence). Here the CDR3 DNA reads TGTGCCAGTAGTATGTTAGGGGGCCATAGCAATCAGCCCCAGCATTTT. This translates into CASSMLGGHSNQPQHF.

This clone was recorded only once. V is TRBV11-3 and J is TRBJ1-4; 10 bases fit TRBD1. The CDR3 length is 14 residues. Germline CDR1 and CDR2: SGHNT and YENEEA. Trimming at V came to 5 bases and at J to 6 bases, leaving 3 bases not matched to a gene. CDR3 nucleotide sequence: TGTGCCAGCAGCCGGACAGGGGGGGATGAAAAACTGTTTTTT. Its translation is CASSRTGGDEKLFF.

V is TRBV28 and J is TRBJ1-4; a weak D match, TRBD1 (6 bases). Deletions cut 4 bases from V and 5 bases from J, with 11 bases between. This CDR3 has 14 amino acids. Germline loops: CDR1 MDHEN, CDR2 SYDVKM. CDR3: CASSWTVGNEKLFF. CDR3 DNA sequence: TGTGCCAGCAGTTGGACAGTGGGGAATGAAAAACTGTTTTTT.

V gene TRBV2 combines with J gene TRBJ2-3; 9 nucleotides agree with TRBD1. J gave up 1 base and V 3 bases, and 5 bases lay outside the gene matches. Per germline, CDR1 SNHLY and CDR2 FYNNEI. This CDR3 is built from 16 residues. The CDR3 sequence is CASSEVTGGGTDTQYF. CDR3 DNA: TGTGCCAGCAGTGAGGTGACAGGGGGAGGCACAGATACGCAGTATTTT.

This clone was seen only once. The CDR3 loop reads CASSLGVLDPAEAFF. CDR3 nucleotides: TGCGCCAGCAGCTTGGGAGTGCTGGACCCCGCTGAAGCTTTCTTT. The chain combines TRBV5-1 with TRBJ1-1, with D unclear. This CDR3 comprises 15 residues. Germline CDR1 SGHRS, CDR2 YFSETQ. V shed 0 bases and J shed 6 bases, with 15 bases lying between them.

This clone was seen more than once but under ten times. The rearrangement joins TRBV2 to TRBJ1-3; TRBD1 is a possible D gene (5 bases). The V end lost 7 bases, the J end lost 5 bases, and 15 bases lay between the germline ends. CDR3 length: 14 residues. The germline CDR1 and CDR2 sequences are SNHLY and FYNNEI. DNA of the CDR3: TGTGCCAGCAAGGCAGCGGACAAGAGAAACACCATATATTTT. This codes for CASKAADKRNTIYF.

Regarding this clone: Because the CDR3's place on the DNA is in doubt, the DNA is left out and the CDR3 is given as listed by TCRdb. This chain uses TRBV28 with TRBJ2-1; TRBD1 was called by the table and not checked on the DNA. The CDR3 totals 17 residues, both ends included. CDR1 is MDHEN, CDR2 SYDVKM, per germline. This chain's CDR3 is CASSFHFGTGGQDEQFF.

This chain links TRBV27 with TRBJ2-2; 7 nucleotides line up with TRBD1. The CDR3 is 14 residues long. The V gene end was trimmed by 7 bases and the J gene end by 7 bases; junction bases not matched to a gene: 9. Germline lookup yields CDR1 MNHEY and CDR2 SMNVEV (reference sequence). CDR3 sequence: CASMLTGYSGELFF. DNA of the CDR3: TGTGCCAGCATGCTGACAGGGTATAGCGGGGAGCTGTTTTTT.

The chain recombines TRBV30 with TRBJ1-2, with D possibly matching TRBD1 (6 bases). V gave up 2 bases and J gave up 8 bases, with 9 bases separating them. Germline CDR1 is GTSNPN and CDR2 is SVGIG (reference sequence). This CDR3 is 11 amino acids long. CDR3 loop: CAWSPTGGYTF. Here the CDR3 DNA reads TGTGCCTGGAGTCCGACAGGAGGCTACACCTTC. Based on the CDR3 plus reference TRBV30 and TRBJ1-2, the full variable domain is SQTIHQWPATLVQPVGSPLSLECTVEGTSNPNLYWYRQAAGRGLQLLFYSVGIGQISSEVPQNLSASRPQDRQFILSSKKLLLSDSGFYLCAWSPTGGYTFGSGTRLTVV.

The V call is TRBV27, the J call TRBJ2-5, with D uncertain. The V gene lost 8 bases and the J gene lost 5 bases, with 3 bases spanning the gap. CDR3 length: 9 amino acids. The germline gives CDR1 MNHEY, CDR2 SMNVEV (reference sequence). CDR3 bases: TGTGCCAGCGGGGAGACCCAGTACTTC. Protein product: CASGETQYF.

CDR3 sequence (DNA): TGTGCCAGCGCACCGGGACTAGGAAGGGATACGCAGTATTTT. As protein: CASAPGLGRDTQYF. The rearrangement links TRBV11-3 to TRBJ2-3; 8 nucleotides line up with TRBD2. The V gene end was trimmed by 8 bases and the J gene end by 6 bases; junction bases not matched to a gene: 10. The germline gives CDR1 SGHNT, CDR2 YENEEA. The CDR3 is 14 amino acids.

The chain links TRBV6-5 to TRBJ2-2, with D hard to call. Germline CDR1 is MNHEY and CDR2 is SVGAGI. V lost 2 bases, J lost 1 base, and 5 bases lay in between. This CDR3 region has 14 residues. In nucleotides, the CDR3 is TGTGCCAGCAGTTACGAGGTGAACACCGGGGAGCTGTTTTTT. Translating gives CASSYEVNTGELFF.

The chain uses TRBV14 and TRBJ1-1, with a tentative D call TRBD1 (5 bases). The CDR3 spans 13 residues. Germline loops: CDR1 SGHDN, CDR2 FVKESK. Trimming pared 3 bases from V and 4 bases from J, leaving 9 bases between. The CDR3 sequence: CASSHERGTEAFF. In DNA form, the CDR3 reads TGTGCCAGCAGCCATGAGAGGGGCACTGAAGCTTTCTTT. Using reference TRBV14 and TRBJ1-1 for the parts outside the CDR3, the full variable domain is EAGVTQFPSHSVIEKGQTVTLRCDPISGHDNLYWYRRVMGKEIKFLLHFVKESKQDESGMPNNRFLAERTGGTYSTLKVQPAELEDSGVYFCASSHERGTEAFFGQGTRLTVV.